The 20 T cell receptor beta chains listed next were all sequenced from one sample in a study of OX40 agonist ivuxolimab in advanced cancers. This table comes from immunoSEQ multiplex PCR, and its TCRdb copy is limited to in-frame clones, with some not included. This sample yields some 51,000 clones, of which about 87% are seen a single time; under 55% belongs to the top ten. The source material was CD4+ or CD8+ T cells sorted from blood, sampled in a trial of the OX40 agonist ivuxolimab. The receptors shown here come from an adult with an advanced solid tumor such as melanoma, head and neck, liver or kidney cancer.

Comment on this clone: Because the CDR3's place on the DNA is in doubt, the DNA is left out and the CDR3 is given as listed by TCRdb. V is TRBV27 and J is TRBJ2-1; TRBD2 reflects the table's D call only, with no check against the DNA. Per the germline V gene, CDR1 is MNHEY and CDR2 is SMNVEV (reference sequence). The length of the CDR3 is 13 amino acids, counting both ends. CDR3 protein: CASSLFLFDEQFF.

The chain joins TRBV6-6 to TRBJ1-6; 9 bases line up with TRBD1. The CDR3 extends over 14 amino acids. From germline, CDR1 is MNHNY and CDR2 SVGAGI (reference sequence). Losses at the gene ends were 6 bases for V and 10 bases for J; bases not matched to a gene: 7. The CDR3 sequence: CASRPDRGGSPLHF. Here the CDR3 DNA reads TGTGCCAGCAGACCGGACAGGGGAGGGTCACCCCTCCACTTT.

V gene TRBV9 combines with J gene TRBJ2-7, with D maybe TRBD2 (5 bases). With 3 bases removed from V and 5 bases from J, the gap between germline ends came to 15 bases. This CDR3 is built from 14 residues. Germline-derived CDR1 and CDR2 are SGDLS and YYNGEE. CDR3 sequence: CASSASFGRDEQYF. The CDR3 DNA reads TGTGCCAGCAGCGCCTCGTTCGGGCGGGACGAGCAGTACTTC.

The genes are TRBV5-5 and TRBJ1-1; the D is unclear. The germline CDR1 and CDR2 sequences are SGHKS and YYEKEE (reference sequence). Between the trimmed V and J ends, which lost 0 bases and 0 bases, there was a span of 6 bases. This CDR3 is built from 14 residues. For the CDR3, the DNA is TGTGCCAGCAGCTTGGAGTTTTTGAACACTGAAGCTTTCTTT. It encodes CASSLEFLNTEAFF.

The chain uses TRBV2 and TRBJ2-7; 7 positions match TRBD1. Germline trimming cut 5 bases from V and 3 bases from J; bases unmatched to any gene: 13. CDR1 and CDR2 from the germline V gene are SNHLY and FYNNEI. CDR3 length: 16 residues. CDR3 amino acids: CASSPGMGQLSYEQYF. Written as DNA, the CDR3 is TGTGCCAGCAGTCCAGGCATGGGACAGCTCAGCTACGAGCAGTACTTC. The full variable domain, completed using reference TRBV2 and TRBJ2-7, is EPEVTQTPSHQVTQMGQEVILRCVPISNHLYFYWYRQILGQKVEFLVSFYNNEISEKSEIFDDQFSVERPDGSNFTLKIRSTKLEDSAMYFCASSPGMGQLSYEQYFGPGTRLTVT.

V usage is TRBV7-7 and J usage is TRBJ2-7; 8 bases are shared with TRBD1. The CDR3 length is 12 residues. The germline CDR1 and CDR2 sequences are SSHAT and FNYEAQ (reference sequence). With 6 bases clipped from V and 5 bases from J, the junction kept 3 bases outside the gene matches. The CDR3 nucleotides read TGTGCCAGCAGATCGACAGGGGACGAGCAGTACTTC. The encoded protein is CASRSTGDEQYF.

This clone was recorded once. The genes are TRBV6-5 and TRBJ2-5; possibly TRBD1 for D (6 bases). The CDR3 is made up of 14 amino acids. Trimming stripped 5 bases from V and 5 bases from J, with 15 bases between. Looked up from germline, CDR1 is MNHEY and CDR2 is SVGAGI. Written as DNA, the CDR3 is TGTGCCAGCAGTGAACAGGGAAGGGAGGAGACCCAGTACTTC. It is translated as CASSEQGREETQYF.

This chain connects TRBV7-8 to TRBJ2-3, with D possibly matching TRBD2 (5 bases). CDR3 size: 15 residues. In germline, CDR1 is SGHVS, CDR2 FQNEAQ. The V end lost 5 bases, the J end lost 0 bases, and 12 bases lay between the germline ends. The CDR3 loop reads CASSRRKSSTDTQYF. DNA for the CDR3: TGTGCCAGCAGCCGGAGGAAGTCTAGCACAGATACGCAGTATTTT.

The chain has TRBV27 and TRBJ2-4; D gene ambiguous. This CDR3 has 14 amino acids. CDR1 and CDR2 (germline): MNHEY, SMNVEV (reference sequence). Trimming cost V 6 bases and J 0 bases, with 9 bases left between them. CDR3 protein: CASSPGLAKNIQYF. Here the CDR3 DNA reads TGTGCCAGCAGCCCAGGATTAGCCAAAAACATTCAGTACTTC.

The table lists this clone with a count of one. Written as DNA, the CDR3 is TGCAGCGTTGAATGGTGGCAGGCGGTAGGTTCAGATACGCAGTATTTT. This encodes CSVEWWQAVGSDTQYF. This chain joins TRBV29-1 and TRBJ2-3; no clear D. With 2 bases removed from V and 4 bases from J, the gap between germline ends came to 19 bases. The germline gives CDR1 SQVTM, CDR2 ANQGSEA. CDR3 size: 16 residues.

The chain recombines TRBV7-8 with TRBJ1-1; D is ambiguous. V shed 0 bases and J shed 0 bases, with 11 bases lying between them. The CDR3 totals 16 residues. Germline loops: CDR1 SGHVS, CDR2 FQNEAQ. CDR3 bases: TGTGCCAGCAGCTTAGCGGCCGGACCTATGAACACTGAAGCTTTCTTT. As protein: CASSLAAGPMNTEAFF.

The genes are TRBV14 and TRBJ2-1; 10 nucleotides match TRBD1. Trimming took 1 base from V and 2 from J; bases not matched to a gene: 8. CDR3 length: 18 residues. Germline CDR1 is SGHDN and CDR2 is FVKESK. The CDR3 DNA reads TGTGCCAGCAGCCAAGGCCTGAACGGACAGGGGGCCTACAATGAGCAGTTCTTC. Translation gives CASSQGLNGQGAYNEQFF. Variable domain in full (rest from reference TRBV14 and TRBJ2-1): EAGVTQFPSHSVIEKGQTVTLRCDPISGHDNLYWYRRVMGKEIKFLLHFVKESKQDESGMPNNRFLAERTGGTYSTLKVQPAELEDSGVYFCASSQGLNGQGAYNEQFFGPGTRLTVL.

Of note for this clone: A junction boundary mismatches the germline segment, possibly from a read error. The chain has TRBV6-6 and TRBJ1-5; D is unresolved. This CDR3 has 10 amino acids. Germline-derived CDR1 and CDR2 are MNHNY and SVGAGI (reference sequence). CDR3 coding DNA: TGCTCGACCGGGTGGCAGCCCCAGCATTTT. Its protein is CSTGWQPQHF.

J is TRBJ2-2 and V is TRBV30; the match to TRBD1 covers 8 bases. The J segment lost 4 bases and the V segment lost 3 bases, leaving 1 base of the junction unmatched. Germline CDR1 and CDR2: GTSNPN and SVGIG (reference sequence). The CDR3 has 13 amino acids. The CDR3 DNA sequence: TGTGCCTGGAGGACAGGGGCCACCGGGGAGCTGTTTTTT. Translating gives CAWRTGATGELFF.

The rearrangement joins TRBV5-6 to TRBJ2-7; no definite D call. This CDR3 is built from 11 residues. Per germline, CDR1 SGHDT and CDR2 YYEEEE. With 0 bases removed from V and 4 bases from J, the gap between germline ends came to 2 bases. CDR3 residues: CASSLGYEQYF. The CDR3 nucleotides are TGTGCCAGCAGCTTGGGGTACGAGCAGTACTTC.

This chain joins TRBV13 and TRBJ2-5; 8 positions match TRBD1. The V gene end was trimmed by 6 bases and the J gene end by 7 bases; junction bases not matched to a gene: 4. The length of the CDR3 is 12 residues. Germline V CDR1 and CDR2: PRHDT, FYEKMQ (reference sequence). CDR3 DNA sequence: TGTGCCAGCAGTTCACAGGGGGGGACCCAGTACTTC. Amino acids: CASSSQGGTQYF.

On this clone itself: A read error may produce the germline difference seen at one junction end. The chain couples TRBV7-7 to TRBJ2-7, with a weak D call TRBD2 (6 bases). Germline V gene lookup returns CDR1 SSHAT and CDR2 FNYEAQ (reference sequence). The CDR3 runs to 14 residues. CDR3 in amino acids: CASSLTAASDEQYF. The CDR3 coding sequence is TGTGCTAGCAGCTTGACGGCCGCTAGCGACGAGCAGTACTTC.

The rearrangement uses TRBV30 and TRBJ2-3; 8 positions match TRBD1. The CDR3 totals 17 residues. V was clipped by 4 bases and J by 6 bases; unmatched bases: 18. Germline-derived CDR1 and CDR2 are GTSNPN and SVGIG (reference sequence). The CDR3, as DNA: TGTGCCTGGACCTCAACCCAGGGGGCCGTCACCTTCGATACGCAGTATTTT. It codes for CAWTSTQGAVTFDTQYF.

The genes are TRBV7-6 and TRBJ2-2; D ambiguous. There are 12 residues in the CDR3. V was trimmed by 5 bases and J by 10 bases, leaving 11 bases between them. Germline CDR1 SGHVS, CDR2 FNYEAQ. CDR3 amino acids: CASSPQGAELFF. CDR3 sequence (DNA): TGTGCCAGCAGCCCCCAAGGCGCGGAGCTGTTTTTT.

This chain connects TRBV6-5 to TRBJ1-2; D is uncertain. V lost 4 bases and J lost 6, with 6 bases in between. CDR1 MNHEY and CDR2 SVGAGI come from the germline V gene. The CDR3 consists of 11 residues. The CDR3 loop is CASSFGDGYTF. DNA for the CDR3: TGTGCCAGCAGTTTCGGGGATGGCTACACCTTC.